This TCR beta chain was obtained from a study of cytomegalovirus exposure and HLA in healthy donors. PCR primers comprised 60 Vbeta and 13 Jbeta primers. Original processing methods: Per a later analysis, the number of unique TCR beta chains was roughly 83 million, of which roughly 9.9 million were shared. Clones were sequenced by immunoSEQ multiplex PCR, and TCRdb holds only the in-frame ones, with some missing. V and J calls and clone size are those listed in that table; D and trimming were worked out from the DNA. In total, the table holds tens of thousands of clones. Germline V lookup: CDR1 KGHSH, CDR2 LQKENI. CDR3 length: 18 residues. V lost 3 bases to trimming and J lost 1 base, with 19 bases between them.

Input material: PBMCs. V usage is TRBV18 and J usage is TRBJ1-5, with a weak D call TRBD1 (5 bases). This TCR was recovered from a man aged 25 to 40 in good health and CMV-seropositive. The CDR3 loop reads CASSPGGGARGSNQPQHF. In nucleotides, the CDR3 is TGTGCCAGCTCACCGGGAGGTGGGGCCCGGGGGAGCAATCAGCCCCAGCATTTT.